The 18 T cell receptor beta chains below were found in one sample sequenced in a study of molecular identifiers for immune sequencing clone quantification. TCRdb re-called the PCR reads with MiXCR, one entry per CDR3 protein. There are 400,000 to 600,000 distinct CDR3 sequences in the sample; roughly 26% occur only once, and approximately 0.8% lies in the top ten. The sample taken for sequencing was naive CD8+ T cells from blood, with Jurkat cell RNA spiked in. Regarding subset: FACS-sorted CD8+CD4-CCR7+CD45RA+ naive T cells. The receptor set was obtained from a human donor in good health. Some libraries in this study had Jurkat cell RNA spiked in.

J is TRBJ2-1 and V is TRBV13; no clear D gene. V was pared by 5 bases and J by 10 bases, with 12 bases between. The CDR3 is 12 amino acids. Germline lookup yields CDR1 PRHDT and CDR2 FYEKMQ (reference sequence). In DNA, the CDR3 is TGTGCCAGCAGCCTCCGACCGGACGAGCAGTTCTTC. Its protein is CASSLRPDEQFF.

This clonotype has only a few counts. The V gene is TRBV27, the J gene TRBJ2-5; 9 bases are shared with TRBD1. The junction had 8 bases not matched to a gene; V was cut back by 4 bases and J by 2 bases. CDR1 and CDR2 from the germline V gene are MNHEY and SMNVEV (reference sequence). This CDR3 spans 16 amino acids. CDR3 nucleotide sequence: TGTGCCAGCAGTTCGCGGACAGGGGCCGGTCAAGAGACCCAGTACTTC. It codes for CASSSRTGAGQETQYF.

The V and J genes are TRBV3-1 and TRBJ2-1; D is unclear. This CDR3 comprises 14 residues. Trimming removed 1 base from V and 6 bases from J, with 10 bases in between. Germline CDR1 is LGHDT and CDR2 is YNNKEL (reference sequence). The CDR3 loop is CASSQVSGRNEQFF. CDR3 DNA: TGTGCCAGCAGCCAAGTCTCGGGCCGCAATGAGCAGTTCTTC.

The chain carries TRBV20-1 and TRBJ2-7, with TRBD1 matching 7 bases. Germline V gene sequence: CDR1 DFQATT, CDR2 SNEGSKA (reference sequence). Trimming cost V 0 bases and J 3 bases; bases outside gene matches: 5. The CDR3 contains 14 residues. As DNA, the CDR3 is TGCAGTGCTAGAGATAGGGACAGCTACTACGAGCAGTACTTC. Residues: CSARDRDSYYEQYF.

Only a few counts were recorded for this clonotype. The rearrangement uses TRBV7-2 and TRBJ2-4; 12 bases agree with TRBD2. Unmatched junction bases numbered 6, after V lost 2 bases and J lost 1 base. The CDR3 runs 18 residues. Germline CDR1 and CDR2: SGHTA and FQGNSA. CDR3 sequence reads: CASSLWLAGGRAKNIQYF. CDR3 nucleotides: TGTGCCAGCAGCTTATGGCTAGCGGGAGGGCGGGCCAAAAACATTCAGTACTTC.

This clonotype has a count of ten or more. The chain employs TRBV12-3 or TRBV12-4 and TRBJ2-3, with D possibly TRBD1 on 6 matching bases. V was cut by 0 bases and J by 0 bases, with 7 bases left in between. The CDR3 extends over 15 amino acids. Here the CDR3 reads CASSLARGSTDTQYF. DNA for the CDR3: TGTGCCAGCAGTTTAGCCAGGGGTAGCACAGATACGCAGTATTTT.

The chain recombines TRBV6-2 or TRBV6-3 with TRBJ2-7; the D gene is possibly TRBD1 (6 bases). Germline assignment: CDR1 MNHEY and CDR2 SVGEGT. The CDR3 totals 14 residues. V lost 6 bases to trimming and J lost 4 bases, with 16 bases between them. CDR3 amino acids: CASSFDVGGYEQYF. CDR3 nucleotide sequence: TGTGCCAGCAGCTTCGACGTAGGGGGTTACGAGCAGTACTTC.

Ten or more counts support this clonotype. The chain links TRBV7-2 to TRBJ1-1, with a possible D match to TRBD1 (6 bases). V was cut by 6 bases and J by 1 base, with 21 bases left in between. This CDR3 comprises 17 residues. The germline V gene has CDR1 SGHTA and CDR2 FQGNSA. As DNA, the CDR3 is TGTGCCAGCAGTCCAAGGATAAGGGGGGCGAAGAACACTGAAGCTTTCTTT. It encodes CASSPRIRGAKNTEAFF.

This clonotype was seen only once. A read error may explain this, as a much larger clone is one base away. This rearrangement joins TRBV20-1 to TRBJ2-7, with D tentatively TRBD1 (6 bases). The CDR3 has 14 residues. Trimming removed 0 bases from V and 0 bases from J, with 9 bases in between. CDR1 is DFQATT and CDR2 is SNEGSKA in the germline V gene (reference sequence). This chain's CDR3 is CSARDRGVSYEQYF. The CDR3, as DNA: TGCAGTGCTAGAGACAGGGGAGTCTCCTACGAGCAGTACTTC.

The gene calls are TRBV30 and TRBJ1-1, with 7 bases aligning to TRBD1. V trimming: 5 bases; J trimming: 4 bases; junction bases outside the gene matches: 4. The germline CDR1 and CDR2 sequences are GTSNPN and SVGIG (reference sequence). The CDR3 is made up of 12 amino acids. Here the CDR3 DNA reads TGTGCCTGGGACAGGGCGACCACTGAAGCTTTCTTT. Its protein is CAWDRATTEAFF.

The CDR3 region is CASSIRSLQGTMNTEAFF. The CDR3 nucleotides read TGTGCCAGCAGTATTAGGTCATTACAGGGGACAATGAACACTGAAGCTTTCTTT. V is TRBV6-5 and J is TRBJ1-1; 7 bases match TRBD1. Germline CDR1 is MNHEY and CDR2 is SVGAGI. The CDR3 has 18 residues. Trimming removed 5 bases from V and 0 bases from J; junction bases left unmatched: 15.

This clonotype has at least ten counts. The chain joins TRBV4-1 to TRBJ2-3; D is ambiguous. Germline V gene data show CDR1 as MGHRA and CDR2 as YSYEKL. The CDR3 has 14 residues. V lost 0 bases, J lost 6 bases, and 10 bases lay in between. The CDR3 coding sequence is TGCGCCAGCAGCCAAGACGCTAGATTGGATACGCAGTATTTT. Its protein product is CASSQDARLDTQYF.

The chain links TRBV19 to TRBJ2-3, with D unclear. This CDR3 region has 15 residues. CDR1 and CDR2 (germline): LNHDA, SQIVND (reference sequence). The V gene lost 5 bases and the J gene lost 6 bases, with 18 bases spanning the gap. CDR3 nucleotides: TGTGCCAGTAGTTTTAGCCCGAGGATCGAGGATACGCAGTATTTT. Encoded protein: CASSFSPRIEDTQYF. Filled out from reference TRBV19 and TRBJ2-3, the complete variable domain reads DGGITQSPKYLFRKEGQNVTLSCEQNLNHDAMYWYRQDPGQGLRLIYYSQIVNDFQKGDIAEGYSVSREKKESFPLTVTSAQKNPTAFYLCASSFSPRIEDTQYFGPGTRLTVL.

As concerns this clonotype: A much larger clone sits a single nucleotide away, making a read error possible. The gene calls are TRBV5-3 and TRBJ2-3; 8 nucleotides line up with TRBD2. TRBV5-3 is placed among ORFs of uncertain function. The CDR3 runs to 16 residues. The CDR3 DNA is TGTGCCAGCAGCTCACAACTAGCGGTAGGGCCAAATACGCAGTATTTT. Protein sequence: CASSSQLAVGPNTQYF.

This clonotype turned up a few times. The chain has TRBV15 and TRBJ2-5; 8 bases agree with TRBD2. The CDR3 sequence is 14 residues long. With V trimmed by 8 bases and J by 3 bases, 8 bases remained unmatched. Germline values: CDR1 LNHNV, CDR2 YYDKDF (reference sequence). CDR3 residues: CATGKRELEETQYF. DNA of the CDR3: TGTGCCACCGGGAAGCGGGAGTTGGAAGAGACCCAGTACTTC.

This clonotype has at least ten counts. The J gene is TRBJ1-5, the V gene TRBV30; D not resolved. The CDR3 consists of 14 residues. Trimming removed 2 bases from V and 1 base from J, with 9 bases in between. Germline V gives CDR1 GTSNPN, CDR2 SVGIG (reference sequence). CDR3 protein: CAWSPEVSNQPQHF. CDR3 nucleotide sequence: TGTGCCTGGAGTCCCGAGGTGAGCAATCAGCCCCAGCATTTT.

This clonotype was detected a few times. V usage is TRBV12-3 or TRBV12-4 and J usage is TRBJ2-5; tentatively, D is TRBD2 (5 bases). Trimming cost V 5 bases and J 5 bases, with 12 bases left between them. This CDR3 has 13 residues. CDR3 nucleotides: TGTGCCAGCAGTAGCGGAAGAAAGGAGACCCAGTACTTC. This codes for CASSSGRKETQYF.

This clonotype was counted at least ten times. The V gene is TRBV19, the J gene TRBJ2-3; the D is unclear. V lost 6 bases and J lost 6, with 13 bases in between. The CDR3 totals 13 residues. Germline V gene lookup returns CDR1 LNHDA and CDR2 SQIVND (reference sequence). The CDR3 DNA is TGTGCCAGTAGAGGCTTTGAAGAGGATACGCAGTATTTT. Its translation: CASRGFEEDTQYF.